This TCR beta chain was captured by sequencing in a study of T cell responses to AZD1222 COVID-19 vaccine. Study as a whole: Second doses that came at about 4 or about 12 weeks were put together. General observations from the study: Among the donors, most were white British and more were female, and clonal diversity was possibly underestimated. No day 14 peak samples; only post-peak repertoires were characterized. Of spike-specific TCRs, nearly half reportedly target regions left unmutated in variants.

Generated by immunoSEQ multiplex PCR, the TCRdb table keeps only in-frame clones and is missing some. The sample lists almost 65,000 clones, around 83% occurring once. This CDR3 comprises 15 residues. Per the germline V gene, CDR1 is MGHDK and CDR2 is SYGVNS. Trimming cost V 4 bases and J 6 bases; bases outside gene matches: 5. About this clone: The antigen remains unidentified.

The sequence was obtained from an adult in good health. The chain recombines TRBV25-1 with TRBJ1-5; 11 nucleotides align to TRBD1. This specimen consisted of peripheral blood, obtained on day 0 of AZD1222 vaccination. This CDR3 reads CASSASGQGAQPQHF. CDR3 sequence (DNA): TGTGCCAGCAGTGCCTCCGGACAGGGGGCTCAGCCCCAGCATTTT.